This T cell receptor (beta chain) was documented in a study of regulatory T cells in long-lasting Graves disease. Study at large: Less than 3 months of antithyroid drugs had been taken by newly diagnosed Graves' patients. Regarding the study as a whole: Graves' patients with persistent disease showed TCR diversity lower than patients newly diagnosed. Persistent patients had a count of shared public clonotypes (approximately 3,000) that exceeded that of new patients (about 970).

This CDR3 has 13 residues. Trimming left V 1 base short and J 8 bases short, with 11 bases between. Many counts were recorded for this clonotype. What it recognizes is unknown. As for time point: newly diagnosed GD, antithyroid drugs for less than 3 months. Researchers made the TCR library from RNA that was extracted from PBMCs. Construction of TCR beta libraries relied on iRepertoire HTBI primers and on Arm-PCR targeting CDR3 regions. MiXCR, applied by TCRdb to the multiplex PCR reads, yields one record per CDR3 protein. The sample includes 450,000 to 500,000 distinct CDR3 sequences, 15% to 20% of them seen just once. These records were also assigned to another study, of T cells in Graves' hyperthyroidism and ophthalmopathy. That study adds: Researchers ran a first-round RT-PCR on the TCR CDR3 using the HTBI primer set.

The chain recombines TRBV12-3 or TRBV12-4 with TRBJ1-1, with D hard to call. Sequencing was performed on peripheral blood mononuclear cells (PBMCs), taken at new diagnosis, from a patient treated with antithyroid drugs. The sequence derives from a man aged 40-49 years with Graves disease. The CDR3 sequence: CASSLGRRLEAFF. CDR3 sequence (DNA): TGTGCCAGCAGTTTAGGACGCAGGCTAGAAGCTTTCTTT.